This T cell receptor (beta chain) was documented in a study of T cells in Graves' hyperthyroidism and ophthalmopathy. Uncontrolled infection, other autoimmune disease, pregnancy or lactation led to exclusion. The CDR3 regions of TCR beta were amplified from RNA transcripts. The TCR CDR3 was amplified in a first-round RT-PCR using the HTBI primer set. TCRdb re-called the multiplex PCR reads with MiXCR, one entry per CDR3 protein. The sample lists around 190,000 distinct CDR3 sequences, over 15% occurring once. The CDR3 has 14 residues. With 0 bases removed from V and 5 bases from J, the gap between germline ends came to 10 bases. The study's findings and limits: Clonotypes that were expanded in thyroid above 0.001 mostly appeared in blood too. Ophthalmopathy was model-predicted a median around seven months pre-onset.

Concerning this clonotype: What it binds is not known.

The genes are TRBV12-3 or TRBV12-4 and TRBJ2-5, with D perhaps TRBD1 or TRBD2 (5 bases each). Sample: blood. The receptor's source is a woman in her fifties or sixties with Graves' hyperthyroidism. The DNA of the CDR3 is TGTGCCAGCAGTTTAGCCTGGGGGTCCGAGACCCAGTACTTC. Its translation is CASSLAWGSETQYF.